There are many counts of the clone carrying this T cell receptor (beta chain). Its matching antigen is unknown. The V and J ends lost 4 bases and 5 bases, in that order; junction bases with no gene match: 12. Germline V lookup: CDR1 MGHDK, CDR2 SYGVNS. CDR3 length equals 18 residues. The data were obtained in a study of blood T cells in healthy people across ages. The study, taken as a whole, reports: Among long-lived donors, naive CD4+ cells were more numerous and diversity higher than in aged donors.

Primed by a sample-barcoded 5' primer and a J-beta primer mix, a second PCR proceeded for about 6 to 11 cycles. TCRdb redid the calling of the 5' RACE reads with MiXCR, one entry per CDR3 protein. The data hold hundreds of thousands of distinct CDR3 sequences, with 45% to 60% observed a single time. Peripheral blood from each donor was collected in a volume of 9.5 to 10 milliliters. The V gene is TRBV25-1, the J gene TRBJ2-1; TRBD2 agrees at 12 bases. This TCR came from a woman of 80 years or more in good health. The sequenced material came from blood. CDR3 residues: CASSGLAGALSKHNEQFF. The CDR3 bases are TGTGCCAGCAGTGGACTAGCGGGAGCCCTCTCGAAACACAATGAGCAGTTCTTC.